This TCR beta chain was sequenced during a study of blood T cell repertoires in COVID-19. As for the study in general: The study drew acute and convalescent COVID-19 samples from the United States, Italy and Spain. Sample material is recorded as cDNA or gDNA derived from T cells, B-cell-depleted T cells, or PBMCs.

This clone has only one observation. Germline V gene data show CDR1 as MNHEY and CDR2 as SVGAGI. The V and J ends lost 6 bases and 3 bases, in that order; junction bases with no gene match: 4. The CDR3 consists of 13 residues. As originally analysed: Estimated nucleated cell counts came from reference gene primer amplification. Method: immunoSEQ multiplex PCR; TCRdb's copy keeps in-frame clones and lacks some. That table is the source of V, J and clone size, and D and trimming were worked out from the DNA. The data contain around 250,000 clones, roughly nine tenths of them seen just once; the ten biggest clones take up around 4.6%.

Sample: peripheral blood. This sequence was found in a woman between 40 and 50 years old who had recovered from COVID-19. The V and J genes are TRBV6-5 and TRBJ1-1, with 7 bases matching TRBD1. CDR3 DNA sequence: TGTGCCAGCAGGAATCAGGGGGACACTGAAGCTTTCTTT. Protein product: CASRNQGDTEAFF.